A single sample gave rise to the 22 T cell receptor beta chains below, sequenced in a study of graft-versus-host responses after intestinal transplantation. Repertoires were generated with immunoSEQ multiplex PCR, while TCRdb's copy carries only in-frame clones and drops some. The sample lists about 90,000 clones, approximately 95% occurring once. For these receptors, no antigen is known. The source material was unstimulated CD8+ T cells sorted from spleen or lymph node cells, sampled before transplant. The receptors shown here come from a human donor who was the organ donor for an intestinal transplant.

The V gene is TRBV10-2, the J gene TRBJ2-2; TRBD2 aligns across 7 bases. CDR1 and CDR2 (germline): WSHSY, SAAADI. V dropped 6 bases and J dropped 6; count of bases not matched to a gene: 10. This CDR3 is 15 amino acids long. CDR3 residues: CASRGDYLNPGELFF. The CDR3 DNA reads as TGCGCCAGCAGGGGGGACTACCTAAACCCCGGGGAGCTGTTTTTT.

This sequence joins TRBV7-3 and TRBJ1-1; TRBD1 might be the D (5 bases). CDR1 is SGHTA, CDR2 FQGTGA, per germline. Trimming shortened V by 5 bases and J by 4 bases, and 17 bases separated the two germline ends. There are 15 residues in the CDR3. Here the CDR3 reads CASSPGPGEGTEAFF. The CDR3, as DNA: TGTGCCAGCAGCCCGGGACCCGGGGAGGGCACTGAAGCTTTCTTT. Filled out from reference TRBV7-3 and TRBJ1-1, the complete variable domain reads GAGVSQTPSNKVTEKGKYVELRCDPISGHTALYWYRQSLGQGPEFLIYFQGTGAADDSGLPNDRFFAVRPEGSVSTLKIQRTERGDSAVYLCASSPGPGEGTEAFFGQGTRLTVV.

The CDR3 sequence: CASTRLAGDEQFF. The CDR3 DNA follows: TGTGCCAGCACAAGACTAGCCGGCGATGAGCAGTTCTTC. The chain carries TRBV6-5 and TRBJ2-1, with 7 bases lining up with TRBD2. J was trimmed by 8 bases and V by 7 bases; bases with no gene match: 8. The CDR3 length is 13 residues. Germline CDR1 reads MNHEY; CDR2 reads SVGAGI.

This chain links TRBV7-6 with TRBJ2-3, with D possibly being TRBD2 (5 bases). The CDR3 extends over 15 amino acids. Deletions cut 3 bases from V and 6 bases from J, with 16 bases between. CDR1 is SGHVS, CDR2 FNYEAQ, per germline. The CDR3 region has the DNA TGTGCCAGCAGCTTCGCCGACTATCAGTCGGATACGCAGTATTTT. Protein: CASSFADYQSDTQYF.

V is TRBV10-3 and J is TRBJ2-1; D is unclear. The germline gives CDR1 ENHRY, CDR2 SYGVKD. There are 12 residues in the CDR3. V was shortened by 0 bases and J by 9 bases, with 6 bases between the two germline ends. CDR3 DNA: TGTGCCATCAGTGAGTCAGTGGCTGAGCAGTTCTTC. Translated: CAISESVAEQFF.

CDR3 sequence reads: CASGLRSGLYGYTF. DNA of the CDR3: TGTGCTAGTGGTTTGCGGTCAGGGCTCTATGGCTACACCTTC. This chain uses TRBV12-5 with TRBJ1-2, with D possibly TRBD1 on 5 matching bases. In germline, CDR1 is LGHNT, CDR2 FRNRAP. Trimming cost V 2 bases and J 4 bases, with 11 bases left between them. This CDR3 spans 14 amino acids.

The chain couples TRBV7-3 to TRBJ2-1; 9 positions agree with TRBD1. V lost 5 bases and J lost 7; bases outside the gene matches: 12. CDR1 is SGHTA and CDR2 is FQGTGA in the germline V gene. The CDR3 totals 16 residues. The DNA for the CDR3 is TGTGCCAGCAGCCAATCTCCCGGGACAGGGTTAAATGAGCAGTTCTTC. Its translation is CASSQSPGTGLNEQFF.

This clone was detected only once. The rearrangement links TRBV27 to TRBJ2-7, with unresolved D. From germline, CDR1 is MNHEY and CDR2 SMNVEV (reference sequence). The CDR3 is 13 amino acids. The V gene lost 7 bases and the J gene lost 3 bases, with 13 bases spanning the gap. The DNA of the CDR3 is TGTGCCAGCATGTATCAGGCAGGCTACGAGCAGTACTTC. It translates to CASMYQAGYEQYF.

The V call is TRBV6-5, the J call TRBJ2-7; no reliable D call. There are 14 residues in the CDR3. Germline-derived CDR1 and CDR2 are MNHEY and SVGAGI. V was clipped by 3 bases and J by 2 bases, with 11 bases between them. The CDR3 DNA sequence: TGTGCCAGCAGTTATGGTCCCTATCCCTACGAGCAGTACTTC. Protein sequence: CASSYGPYPYEQYF.

This clone was seen just once. This CDR3 is CASSLRGFGVINQPQHF. CDR3 in DNA: TGTGCCAGCAGCTTACGGGGATTTGGAGTTATTAATCAGCCCCAGCATTTT. This rearrangement joins TRBV7-2 to TRBJ1-5; no firm D call. V was cut by 2 bases and J by 4 bases, with 18 bases left in between. The CDR3 sequence is 17 residues long. Germline V lookup: CDR1 SGHTA, CDR2 FQGNSA.

The V gene is TRBV11-3, the J gene TRBJ2-7; D perhaps matches TRBD2 (6 bases). Trimming stripped 0 bases from V and 2 bases from J, with 20 bases between. In germline, CDR1 is SGHNT, CDR2 YENEEA. The CDR3 spans 18 residues. The CDR3 is CASSLEFSGGVYPYEQYF. DNA for the CDR3: TGTGCCAGCAGCTTAGAGTTCTCCGGCGGGGTCTACCCCTACGAGCAGTACTTC.

J is TRBJ2-1 and V is TRBV7-2; possibly TRBD1 for D (5 bases). V was cut by 5 bases and J by 2 bases, with 13 bases left in between. This CDR3 region has 15 residues. Germline V gene sequence: CDR1 SGHTA, CDR2 FQGNSA. CDR3 bases: TGTGCCAGCAGCCCCCTCTTAGGGGCCTACAATGAGCAGTTCTTC. This codes for CASSPLLGAYNEQFF.

J is TRBJ2-3 and V is TRBV27; 8 bases are shared with TRBD1. V dropped 4 bases and J dropped 2; count of bases not matched to a gene: 8. This CDR3 region has 16 residues. The V gene's germline CDR1 is MNHEY and CDR2 SMNVEV (reference sequence). CDR3 bases: TGTGCCAGCAGTTCGTCAGGGGGCGAAATCACAGATACGCAGTATTTT. It specifies CASSSSGGEITDTQYF.

This rearrangement joins TRBV11-2 to TRBJ2-1; D might be TRBD1 (5 bases). V dropped 2 bases and J dropped 4 bases, with 18 bases sitting between them. CDR1 is SGHAT, CDR2 FQNNGV, per germline. The CDR3 extends over 17 amino acids. The CDR3 here is CASSLSPAATEYNEQFF. CDR3 DNA: TGTGCCAGCAGCTTATCGCCGGCCGCGACAGAGTACAATGAGCAGTTCTTC.

The genes are TRBV7-8 and TRBJ2-3; 7 nucleotides line up with TRBD2. This CDR3 spans 17 amino acids. The V gene end was trimmed by 5 bases and the J gene end by 0 bases; junction bases not matched to a gene: 11. Germline loops: CDR1 SGHVS, CDR2 FQNEAQ. CDR3 loop: CASSQSPSGTSTDTQYF. The CDR3 nucleotides read TGTGCCAGCAGCCAGTCACCTAGCGGCACTAGCACAGATACGCAGTATTTT.

V is TRBV19 and J is TRBJ1-5, with 7 nucleotides matching TRBD1. Germline V gene data show CDR1 as LNHDA and CDR2 as SQIVND (reference sequence). V shed 6 bases and J 7 bases; nucleotides not matched to a gene: 6. The CDR3 has 13 residues. CDR3: CASSTGEVQPQHF. CDR3 DNA: TGTGCCAGTAGCACAGGGGAGGTACAGCCCCAGCATTTT.

For the CDR3, the DNA is TGTGCCAGCAGCTTACAACAGAGAGACTATGGCTACACCTTC. The encoded protein is CASSLQQRDYGYTF. The V gene is TRBV11-2, the J gene TRBJ1-2; D not resolved. The CDR3 contains 14 residues. V was clipped by 2 bases and J by 3 bases, with 10 bases between them. Germline V gene data show CDR1 as SGHAT and CDR2 as FQNNGV.

The rearrangement links TRBV19 to TRBJ2-3; TRBD2 aligns across 12 bases. The J segment lost 4 bases and the V segment lost 8 bases, leaving 4 bases of the junction unmatched. Germline V gene data show CDR1 as LNHDA and CDR2 as SQIVND (reference sequence). The CDR3 has 14 amino acids. DNA of the CDR3: TGTGCCAGTGGCCCTAGCGGGGGGGCAGATACGCAGTATTTT. Its protein product is CASGPSGGADTQYF.

The chain has TRBV11-3 and TRBJ2-3; 10 bases match TRBD2. The CDR3 loop spans 15 amino acids. V gave up 7 bases and J gave up 2 bases; unmatched junction bases: 6. Looked up from germline, CDR1 is SGHNT and CDR2 is YENEEA. Written as DNA, the CDR3 is TGTGCCAGCACCCTAGCGGGGGAAACCACAGATACGCAGTATTTT. Residues: CASTLAGETTDTQYF.

The chain employs TRBV27 and TRBJ1-1; D is ambiguous. Deletions cut 9 bases from V and 0 bases from J, with 11 bases between. This CDR3 is built from 13 residues. The germline V gene encodes CDR1 MNHEY and CDR2 SMNVEV (reference sequence). In nucleotides, the CDR3 is TGTGCCAGTTACGACGGGGTGAACACTGAAGCTTTCTTT. This gives the protein CASYDGVNTEAFF.

The chain links TRBV19 to TRBJ1-2, with 7 bases lining up with TRBD1. There are 12 residues in the CDR3. In germline, CDR1 is LNHDA, CDR2 SQIVND (reference sequence). V shed 7 bases, J shed 6 bases, and the junction held 5 bases outside the gene matches. CDR3 loop: CASTRQGDGYTF. DNA for the CDR3: TGTGCCAGTACCCGGCAGGGGGATGGCTACACCTTC.

The gene calls are TRBV7-6 and TRBJ2-3, with 9 bases aligning to TRBD2. The germline V gene has CDR1 SGHVS and CDR2 FNYEAQ. V dropped 1 base and J dropped 1; count of bases not matched to a gene: 0. The CDR3 covers 15 residues. The CDR3 coding sequence is TGTGCCAGCAGCTTAGGACTAGCGGGCACAGATACGCAGTATTTT. This codes for CASSLGLAGTDTQYF. Complete variable domain (other parts from reference TRBV7-6 and TRBJ2-3): GAGVSQSPRYKVTKRGQDVALRCDPISGHVSLYWYRQALGQGPEFLTYFNYEAQQDKSGLPNDRFSAERPEGSISTLTIQRTEQRDSAMYRCASSLGLAGTDTQYFGPGTRLTVL.